These 21 T cell receptor beta chains were sequenced from one sample in a study of beta chain features in type 1 diabetes. The investigators reverse transcribed all of the isolated RNA, so they sequenced expressed TCRB transcripts. Clones were sequenced by immunoSEQ multiplex PCR, and TCRdb holds only the in-frame ones, with some missing. The repertoire consists of a few hundred thousand clones, with 11% to 15% occurring once and the leading ten covering 5.5% to 7.5%. Sequenced: central memory CD4+ T cells from blood. These receptors all stem from a man aged 25 to 45 in good health.

The table lists this clone with a few counts. The chain has TRBV29-1 and TRBJ2-1, with D perhaps TRBD2 (6 bases). Trimming cost V 6 bases and J 0 bases, with 18 bases left between them. The CDR3 sequence is 16 residues long. CDR1 is SQVTM and CDR2 is ANQGSEA in the germline V gene. In DNA, the CDR3 is TGCAGCGTGAGCCGGCCCCAGACTAGCTCCTACAATGAGCAGTTCTTC. This translates into CSVSRPQTSSYNEQFF.

This clone was seen a single time. The rearrangement uses TRBV6-5 and TRBJ1-3; a possible D gene is TRBD1 (5 bases). Germline V gene sequence: CDR1 MNHEY, CDR2 SVGAGI. Trimming removed 2 bases from V and 4 bases from J, with 9 bases in between. The CDR3 is made up of 14 amino acids. The CDR3 coding sequence is TGTGCCAGCAGTTACGAACAGGCCGGAAACACCATATATTTT. This codes for CASSYEQAGNTIYF.

This clone was seen a few times. The chain combines TRBV23-1 with TRBJ2-2, with TRBD1 matching over 11 bases. TRBV23-1 is an ORF; its function is uncertain. The CDR3 extends over 15 amino acids. V shed 8 bases and J 4 bases; nucleotides not matched to a gene: 6. The CDR3 loop is CASWGQGEGTGELFF. The CDR3 nucleotides read TGCGCCAGCTGGGGACAGGGGGAGGGCACCGGGGAGCTGTTTTTT.

This sequence joins TRBV5-6 and TRBJ2-7, with 12 bases lining up with TRBD2. Germline V gene sequence: CDR1 SGHDT, CDR2 YYEEEE. V lost 4 bases to trimming and J lost 3 bases; unmatched junction nucleotides: 14. The length of the CDR3 is 18 residues. The CDR3: CASSAIGVGLAGYYEQYV. CDR3 nucleotide sequence: TGTGCCAGCAGCGCCATAGGGGTCGGACTAGCGGGGTACTACGAGCAGTACGTC.

The chain joins TRBV18 to TRBJ2-3; 9 nucleotides match TRBD2. CDR1 and CDR2 from the germline V gene are KGHSH and LQKENI. V shed 1 base and J 2 bases; nucleotides not matched to a gene: 1. CDR3 length: 15 residues. The CDR3 DNA reads as TGTGCCAGCTCACCACTAGCGGGAGACACAGATACGCAGTATTTT. Amino acid sequence: CASSPLAGDTDTQYF.

This CDR3 is CASSTGDPGHAYGYTF. CDR3 in DNA: TGTGCCAGTAGTACGGGTGATCCGGGACACGCCTATGGCTACACCTTC. The gene calls are TRBV19 and TRBJ1-2; the D gene is possibly TRBD1 (6 bases). The CDR3 has 16 amino acids. The ends were cut back, 4 bases at V and 4 bases at J, with 19 bases in the middle. Germline-derived CDR1 and CDR2 are LNHDA and SQIVND (reference sequence).

Only a few counts were recorded for this clone. The chain recombines TRBV6-6 with TRBJ2-5; D tentatively fits TRBD1 or TRBD2 (5 bases each). CDR1 is MNHNY, CDR2 SVGAGI, per germline (reference sequence). The CDR3 is made up of 14 amino acids. Trimming left V 6 bases short and J 0 bases short, with 11 bases between. The CDR3 sequence: CASRTGTNQETQYF. In DNA form, the CDR3 reads TGTGCCAGCAGAACCGGGACCAACCAAGAGACCCAGTACTTC.

The sample holds a few counts of this clone. This chain links TRBV7-6 with TRBJ2-6; 11 nucleotides agree with TRBD2. The junction had 16 bases not matched to a gene; V was cut back by 8 bases and J by 1 base. Germline assignment: CDR1 SGHVS and CDR2 FNYEAQ. This CDR3 region has 20 residues. The CDR3 DNA is TGTGCCAGCGCGGGGCCTAGCGGGGGGCCCTCCTTTTCTGGGGCCAACGTCCTGACTTTC. This codes for CASAGPSGGPSFSGANVLTF.

In its sample, this clone was seen many times. This rearrangement joins TRBV4-2 to TRBJ1-5; TRBD1 agrees at 7 bases. The CDR3 spans 15 residues. J lost 6 bases, V lost 4 bases, and 9 bases had no gene match. Germline CDR1 and CDR2: LGHNA and YNFKEQ. Written as DNA, the CDR3 is TGTGCCAGCAGCCGAGACAGGGAGACCCGTCAGCCCCAGCATTTT. The encoded protein is CASSRDRETRQPQHF.

The chain uses TRBV7-2 and TRBJ2-3; 10 positions agree with TRBD2. The CDR3 extends over 17 amino acids. Germline V CDR1 and CDR2: SGHTA, FQGNSA. J lost 0 bases, V lost 1 base, and 4 bases had no gene match. CDR3 loop: CASSLEAGGPSTDTQYF. CDR3 nucleotide sequence: TGTGCCAGCAGCTTAGAAGCGGGGGGGCCTAGCACAGATACGCAGTATTTT.

This clone was detected ten times or more. The V gene is TRBV9, the J gene TRBJ1-4; D is possibly TRBD1 (5 bases). Per the germline V gene, CDR1 is SGDLS and CDR2 is YYNGEE. Between the trimmed V and J ends, which lost 3 bases and 0 bases, there was a span of 9 bases. CDR3 length: 15 residues. CDR3 amino acids: CASSAGGATNEKLFF. The CDR3 bases are TGTGCCAGCAGCGCCGGGGGGGCAACTAATGAAAAACTGTTTTTT.

The chain has TRBV4-3 and TRBJ2-5, with D hard to call. Trimming left V 3 bases short and J 8 bases short, with 10 bases between. In germline, CDR1 is LGHNA, CDR2 YSLEER. The CDR3 totals 12 residues. CDR3 sequence reads: CASSHAGRTQYF. CDR3 DNA: TGCGCCAGCAGCCATGCCGGACGTACCCAGTACTTC.

V is TRBV18 and J is TRBJ1-1; D ambiguous. The V and J ends lost 4 bases and 10 bases respectively, with 13 bases between them. Germline values: CDR1 KGHSH, CDR2 LQKENI. CDR3 length equals 12 residues. The CDR3 reads CASSRTTEGAFF. The CDR3 nucleotides are TGTGCCAGCTCACGGACGACCGAAGGAGCTTTCTTT.

This clone was counted between two and nine times. The V call is TRBV30, the J call TRBJ1-4; unclear D gene. CDR3 length equals 12 residues. Trimming left V 0 bases short and J 7 bases short, with 6 bases between. The V gene's germline CDR1 is GTSNPN and CDR2 SVGIG (reference sequence). The chain's CDR3 is CAWSVGGEKLFF. For the CDR3, the DNA is TGTGCCTGGAGTGTGGGCGGTGAAAAACTGTTTTTT.

V is TRBV5-1 and J is TRBJ2-7; maybe TRBD1 (7 bases). Trimming removed 4 bases at V and 0 bases at J, with 17 bases between. The CDR3 runs 16 residues. The V gene's germline CDR1 is SGHRS and CDR2 YFSETQ. In DNA, the CDR3 is TGCGCCAGCAGCGAATACAGGGGACTGGGCTCCTACGAGCAGTACTTC. This encodes CASSEYRGLGSYEQYF.

The chain combines TRBV7-9 with TRBJ2-1, with D unresolved. This CDR3 has 13 amino acids. Trimming removed 4 bases from V and 10 bases from J, with 14 bases in between. CDR1 is SEHNR and CDR2 is FQNEAQ in the germline V gene (reference sequence). Here the CDR3 DNA reads TGTGCCAGCAGCTCCGAGGTCCGGGCCGAGCAGTTCTTC. It translates to CASSSEVRAEQFF.

The table lists this clone with a few counts. The V gene is TRBV7-9, the J gene TRBJ1-4; D possibly corresponds to TRBD1 (6 bases). CDR1 and CDR2 from the germline V gene are SEHNR and FQNEAQ (reference sequence). Deletions cut 5 bases from V and 3 bases from J, with 10 bases between. This CDR3 spans 14 amino acids. In DNA form, the CDR3 reads TGTGCCAGCAGCCCCGGACAGTCTAATGAAAAACTGTTTTTT. Translated, it gives CASSPGQSNEKLFF.

The chain recombines TRBV7-2 with TRBJ2-7; D is undetermined. CDR1 is SGHTA, CDR2 FQGNSA, per germline. This CDR3 is built from 13 residues. Between the trimmed V and J ends, which lost 5 bases and 3 bases, there was a span of 11 bases. CDR3 sequence: CASSPGRRYEQYF. CDR3 DNA sequence: TGTGCCAGCAGCCCGGGCCGGCGCTACGAGCAGTACTTC.

The chain recombines TRBV4-3 with TRBJ2-3; 8 nucleotides agree with TRBD1. Germline V gene lookup returns CDR1 LGHNA and CDR2 YSLEER. The trim removed 4 bases at V and 5 bases at J, leaving 5 bases unmatched. The CDR3 spans 14 residues. The CDR3 DNA follows: TGCGCCAGCAGCCTTGGACAGGGCCGAGATACGCAGTATTTT. As protein: CASSLGQGRDTQYF.

V and J are TRBV9 and TRBJ1-2; no definite D call. CDR1 and CDR2 (germline): SGDLS, YYNGEE. Trimming took 0 bases from V and 4 from J, leaving 13 bases between them. The CDR3 consists of 15 residues. The CDR3 coding sequence is TGTGCCAGCAGCGTAGCTACGGAGCCGTCCTATGGCTACACCTTC. It yields the protein CASSVATEPSYGYTF.

This clone appeared many times. The chain carries TRBV4-3 and TRBJ1-1; no definite D call. CDR1 and CDR2 from the germline V gene are LGHNA and YSLEER. The CDR3 has 14 residues. V was shortened by 1 base and J by 4 bases, with 10 bases between the two germline ends. The CDR3 sequence is CASSQVSLSTEAFF. DNA for the CDR3: TGCGCCAGCAGCCAAGTGTCCCTGAGCACTGAAGCTTTCTTT.